These T cell receptor beta chains were read from a single sample in a study of immune characterization of retroperitoneal liposarcoma. TCRdb processed the PCR reads anew with MiXCR; each CDR3 protein has one entry. The data contain fewer than 3,000 distinct CDR3 sequences, under 30% of them singletons. Source material: tumor tissue. The receptors were gathered from a male donor with retroperitoneal liposarcoma. The CDR3 runs from the conserved cysteine through the conserved F or W. Fields, in order: CDR3 protein, CDR3 DNA, clone size, V gene, D gene, J gene. The D gene is left open where the match is weak. Only part of the rows carry a size: once, few, many, or a class if the clone is expanded.

CASSRQGFSLGGIEQYF | TGTGCCAGCAGCAGACAGGGGTTCTCATTAGGGGGTATCGAGCAGTACTTC | many | TRBV12-3/TRBV12-4 | TRBD1 | TRBJ2-7
CASSIISTSGTTGSNEQFF | TGTGCCAGCAGCATAATCTCTACCTCCGGGACAACGGGGAGCAATGAGCAGTTCTTC | NA | TRBV6-1 | NA | TRBJ2-1
CASRMYTSGRIYEQYF | TGTGCCAGCAGGATGTACACTAGCGGGAGAATCTACGAGCAGTACTTC | many | TRBV7-8 | TRBD2 | TRBJ2-7
CASSYSIGLAGGEQYF | TGTGCCAGCAGTTACTCGATTGGACTAGCGGGAGGTGAGCAGTACTTC | medium-sized | TRBV6-6 | TRBD2 | TRBJ2-7
CASSSRQGSYNEEFF | TGTGCCAGCAGCAGCAGACAGGGCTCCTACAATGAGGAGTTCTTC | few | TRBV6-6 | TRBD1 | TRBJ2-1
CASSLESSGGHEQFF | TGTGCCAGCAGCTTAGAGTCTAGCGGGGGGCATGAGCAGTTCTTC | NA | TRBV7-6 | TRBD2 | TRBJ2-1
CASIPAPVGQMSTDTQYF | TGTGCCAGCATCCCCGCCCCGGTCGGACAGATGAGCACAGATACGCAGTATTTT | NA | TRBV27 | NA | TRBJ2-3
CASSYRQGGSYNEQFF | TGTGCCAGCAGTTACCGACAGGGTGGCTCCTACAATGAGCAGTTCTTC | NA | TRBV12-3/TRBV12-4 | TRBD1 | TRBJ2-1
CASSPGWSGSSDTQYF | TGTGCCAGCAGTCCCGGGTGGAGCGGGAGCTCAGATACGCAGTATTTT | many | TRBV6-5 | TRBD2 | TRBJ2-3
CASSPRGGFHEQYF | TGTGCCAGCAGCCCTCGTGGAGGTTTCCACGAGCAGTACTTC | NA | TRBV6-5 | NA | TRBJ2-7
CASRSSGGHYEQFF | TGTGCCAGCAGGTCCAGCGGGGGCCACTACGAGCAGTTCTTC | medium-sized | TRBV12-3/TRBV12-4 | TRBD2 | TRBJ2-1
CASSQSGNTQYF | TGTGCCAGCAGTCAGAGCGGTAATACGCAGTATTTT | few | TRBV27 | NA | TRBJ2-3
CASTNAGVQYF | TGTGCCAGCACCAACGCGGGGGTGCAGTACTTC | medium-sized | TRBV6-1 | TRBD2 | TRBJ2-4
CASSLGLGTRTYNEQYF | TGTGCCAGCAGCTTAGGGTTAGGGACTAGGACCTACAATGAGCAGTACTTC | medium-sized | TRBV11-2 | TRBD2 | TRBJ2-7
CASSYLMTVTYEQYF | TGTGCCAGCAGTTACCTCATGACCGTGACCTACGAGCAGTACTTC | NA | TRBV6-1 | NA | TRBJ2-7
CASTVAGSNNEQFF | TGTGCCAGCACGGTAGCGGGGAGTAACAATGAGCAGTTCTTC | large | TRBV12-3/TRBV12-4 | TRBD2 | TRBJ2-1
CASSEAGGSSYEQFF | TGTGCCAGCAGTGAAGCGGGAGGGAGCTCCTACGAGCAGTTCTTC | NA | TRBV6-1 | TRBD2 | TRBJ2-1
CASNQNRGQETQYF | TGTGCCAGCAACCAAAATAGGGGACAAGAGACCCAGTACTTC | NA | TRBV14 | NA | TRBJ2-5
CASRAADILETQYF | TGTGCCAGCAGGGCTGCGGATATATTGGAGACCCAGTACTTC | medium-sized | TRBV7-2 | NA | TRBJ2-5
CASSLGPTPTEKETQFF | TGTGCCAGCAGCTTGGGACCAACTCCCACTGAGAAAGAGACCCAGTTCTTC | medium-sized | TRBV7-8 | NA | TRBJ2-1
CASSFYGTGAYEQYF | TGTGCCAGCAGTTTTTACGGGACAGGGGCCTACGAGCAGTACTTC | NA | TRBV27 | TRBD1 | TRBJ2-7
CASSLPEGTEAFF | TGTGCCAGCAGTCTCCCGGAGGGCACTGAAGCTTTCTTT | NA | TRBV27 | NA | TRBJ1-1
CASSGGTFGANVLTF | NA | many | TRBV6-1 | NA | TRBJ2-6
CASSSGTSGRVKQFF | TGTGCCAGCAGTTCCGGGACTAGCGGGAGGGTCAAGCAGTTCTTC | NA | TRBV27 | TRBD2 | TRBJ2-1
CASKQTSGANVLTF | TGTGCCAGCAAGCAGACCTCTGGGGCCAACGTCCTGACTTTC | large | TRBV6-1 | NA | TRBJ2-6
CASSRDGHYEQFF | TGTGCCAGCAGTCGGGACGGTCACTACGAGCAGTTCTTC | medium-sized | TRBV7-2 | NA | TRBJ2-1
CASSLGTSGSGEQYF | TGTGCCAGCAGTCTAGGGACTAGCGGGAGCGGTGAGCAGTACTTC | medium-sized | TRBV12-3/TRBV12-4 | TRBD2 | TRBJ2-7
CASSFRGYNEQFF | TGTGCCAGCAGCTTCAGGGGCTACAATGAGCAGTTCTTC | many | TRBV7-8 | NA | TRBJ2-1
CASSTASGINNEQFF | TGTGCCAGCAGCACAGCAAGCGGGATCAACAATGAGCAGTTCTTC | NA | TRBV7-6 | TRBD2 | TRBJ2-1
CASRTLRGYSTDTQYF | TGTGCCAGCAGAACTCTCAGGGGGTATAGCACAGATACGCAGTATTTT | NA | TRBV6-5 | TRBD1 | TRBJ2-3
CASSESTSGEGETQYF | TGTGCCAGCAGTGAATCGACTAGCGGGGAAGGGGAGACCCAGTACTTC | NA | TRBV25-1 | TRBD2 | TRBJ2-5
CASSYSNEQFF | TGTGCCAGCAGTTACAGCAATGAGCAGTTCTTC | NA | TRBV6-5 | NA | TRBJ2-1
CASSVSWGQETQYF | TGTGCCAGCAGTGTTTCATGGGGCCAAGAGACCCAGTACTTC | medium-sized | TRBV6-6 | NA | TRBJ2-5
CASSLDGPEQFF | TGTGCCAGCAGCTTAGACGGGCCTGAGCAGTTCTTC | many | TRBV7-8 | NA | TRBJ2-1
CASSEFVGRGNEQFF | TGTGCCAGCAGTGAATTTGTCGGGAGGGGAAATGAGCAGTTCTTC | NA | TRBV6-1 | TRBD2 | TRBJ2-1
CASSSPAQTAEAFF | TGTGCCAGCAGTTCTCCTGCCCAGACAGCTGAAGCTTTCTTT | NA | TRBV27 | NA | TRBJ1-1
CASKDQALGPVEQYF | TGTGCCAGTAAAGACCAAGCCCTCGGACCGGTGGAGCAGTACTTC | medium-sized | TRBV6-1 | NA | TRBJ2-5
CASGSRLAPYNEQFF | TGTGCCAGCGGTTCGCGTCTAGCGCCCTACAATGAGCAGTTCTTC | NA | TRBV6-5 | NA | TRBJ2-1
CASSQPRGTSGNEQFF | TGTGCCAGCAGCCAACCTAGGGGGACTAGCGGCAATGAGCAGTTCTTC | NA | TRBV4-1 | TRBD2 | TRBJ2-1
CASSESGTNLLPTDTQYF | TGCGCCAGCAGTGAGTCTGGGACTAACTTACTGCCCACAGATACGCAGTATTTT | NA | TRBV10-2 | TRBD2 | TRBJ2-3
CASSGTRRGPYNEQFF | TGTGCCAGCAGTGGGACTAGGCGGGGGCCCTACAATGAGCAGTTCTTC | NA | TRBV12-3/TRBV12-4 | TRBD2 | TRBJ2-1
CASSLYRDAWETQYF | TGTGCCAGCAGTCTCTACAGGGATGCATGGGAGACCCAGTATTTT | NA | TRBV6-6 | NA | TRBJ2-3
CASSYGRGWSYEQYF | TGTGCCAGCAGTTACGGGCGGGGATGGTCCTACGAGCAGTACTTC | many | TRBV6-6 | NA | TRBJ2-7
CASSQTGDWLYF | TGTGCCAGCAGTCAAACGGGTGATTGGCTGTACTTC | medium-sized | TRBV12-3/TRBV12-4 | NA | TRBJ2-1
CASSFGGSTDTQYF | TGTGCCAGCAGCTTCGGGGGGTCCACAGATACGCAGTATTTT | large | TRBV7-2 | TRBD2 | TRBJ2-3